The rows below give T cell receptor beta chains drawn from one sample of a study of blood T cell repertoires in COVID-19. Measured with immunoSEQ multiplex PCR; TCRdb has only the in-frame clones, and not every one. This sample has about 350,000 clones, with over 80% found just once. The sequenced sample consisted of peripheral blood. The receptors here all came from a man between 25 and 39 years old with COVID-19, enrolled during active disease. CDR3s include the opening cysteine and the closing phenylalanine or tryptophan. A D gene is named only where the DNA matches it firmly. The listing skips clone size in some rows; elsewhere it reads once, few, many or a size class.

TRBV7-3	NA	TRBJ2-5	13	NA	CASSLDRSGSQYF	TGTGCCAGCAGCTTAGACCGCTCGGGGTCCCAGTACTTC
TRBV7-2	TRBD2	TRBJ2-2	15	NA	CASSLASGGVGELFF	TGTGCCAGCAGCTTAGCAAGCGGGGGGGTCGGGGAGCTGTTTTTT
TRBV18	NA	TRBJ2-7	13	NA	CASSPATVNEQYF	TGTGCCAGCTCACCAGCGACAGTGAACGAGCAGTACTTC
TRBV3-1/TRBV3-2	NA	TRBJ1-1	15	NA	CASSAVGGMNTEAFF	TGTGCCAGCAGCGCAGTTGGAGGTATGAACACTGAAGCTTTCTTT
TRBV28	NA	TRBJ1-3	12	NA	CASRRPGNTIYF	TGTGCCAGCAGGCGGCCTGGAAACACCATATATTTT
TRBV28	NA	TRBJ2-7	12	NA	CASSLGSGEQYF	TGTGCCAGCAGTTTAGGTTCGGGGGAGCAGTACTTC
TRBV7-9	NA	TRBJ1-1	15	few	CASSPKDRLGTEAFF	TGTGCCAGCAGCCCAAAAGACCGCCTCGGGACTGAAGCTTTCTTT
TRBV9	NA	TRBJ2-1	15	NA	CASSVGVISYNEQFF	TGTGCCAGCAGCGTAGGAGTAATTTCCTACAATGAGCAGTTCTTC
TRBV2	TRBD1	TRBJ1-2	15	NA	CASSFGQGTNYGYTF	TGTGCCAGCAGCTTCGGACAGGGAACTAACTATGGCTACACCTTC
TRBV7-9	NA	TRBJ2-1	15	NA	CASSLSQVYYNEQFF	TGTGCCAGCAGCTTAAGTCAGGTTTACTACAATGAGCAGTTCTTC
TRBV3-1/TRBV3-2	TRBD2	TRBJ2-3	19	NA	CASSLPRGSGSLGADTQYF	TGTGCCAGCAGCCTCCCGCGGGGTAGCGGGAGTCTGGGGGCAGATACGCAGTATTTT
TRBV2	NA	TRBJ2-7	13	NA	CARRKTEEYEQYF	TGTGCCAGGAGAAAGACAGAAGAATACGAGCAGTACTTC
TRBV9	TRBD1	TRBJ1-2	15	NA	CASSVGQGAGRGYTF	TGTGCCAGCAGCGTAGGTCAGGGGGCCGGTAGGGGCTACACCTTC
TRBV19	TRBD2	TRBJ2-1	15	NA	CASSIGLAGVNEQFF	TGTGCCAGTAGTATTGGTCTAGCGGGAGTCAATGAGCAGTTCTTC
TRBV2	TRBD1	TRBJ1-6	15	NA	CASTTDRGYNSPLHF	TGTGCCAGCACCACGGACAGGGGGTATAATTCACCCCTCCACTTT
TRBV3-1/TRBV3-2	TRBD2	TRBJ2-1	18	NA	CASSQDWTSAPSYNEQFF	TGTGCCAGCAGCCAAGATTGGACTAGCGCTCCCTCCTACAATGAGCAGTTCTTC
TRBV28	NA	TRBJ2-7	14	NA	CASSDRLSSYEQYF	TGTGCCAGCAGCGACAGGCTAAGCTCCTACGAGCAGTACTTC
TRBV9	NA	TRBJ2-2	14	NA	CASSPLGPTGELFF	TGTGCCAGCAGCCCACTAGGTCCCACCGGGGAGCTGTTTTTT
TRBV28	NA	TRBJ1-5	13	NA	CASSYREDQPQHF	TGTGCCAGCAGTTACAGGGAAGATCAGCCCCAGCATTTT
TRBV4-3	NA	TRBJ1-5	15	NA	CASSQDGGPNQPQHF	TGCGCCAGCAGCCAAGATGGAGGGCCCAATCAGCCCCAGCATTTT
TRBV9	NA	TRBJ2-5	16	NA	CASSVAMGASQETQYF	TGTGCCAGCAGCGTAGCTATGGGGGCGTCCCAAGAGACCCAGTACTTC
TRBV5-1	NA	TRBJ2-5	14	NA	CASSFSGVQETQYF	TGCGCCAGCAGCTTTTCGGGGGTGCAAGAGACCCAGTACTTC
TRBV5-6	NA	TRBJ1-2	15	NA	CASSLKGGGNYGYTF	TGTGCCAGCAGCTTGAAAGGAGGCGGTAACTATGGCTACACCTTC
TRBV7-9	NA	TRBJ1-1	13	NA	CASSGGLTREAFF	TGTGCCAGCAGCGGCGGGCTAACTAGAGAAGCTTTCTTT
TRBV7-9	NA	TRBJ1-2	16	NA	CASSLEPNRVSGGYTF	TGTGCCAGCAGCTTAGAGCCAAACAGGGTGTCGGGTGGCTACACCTTC
TRBV6-5	NA	TRBJ1-5	12	NA	CATKQGEQPQHF	TGTGCCACCAAACAGGGTGAACAGCCCCAGCATTTT
TRBV5-1	TRBD1	TRBJ2-5	14	NA	CASSLTGGRETQYF	TGCGCCAGCAGCTTGACAGGGGGAAGGGAGACCCAGTACTTC
TRBV27	TRBD2	TRBJ2-7	17	NA	CASSPLWGTSVSYEQYF	TGTGCCAGCAGCCCACTTTGGGGGACTAGCGTCTCCTACGAGCAGTACTTC
TRBV28	NA	TRBJ1-5	15	NA	CASSLSGGVYQPQHF	TGTGCCAGCAGTTTATCGGGTGGAGTATATCAGCCCCAGCATTTT
TRBV7-2	TRBD1	TRBJ2-7	15	NA	CASSSPGQGVYEQYF	TGTGCCAGCAGCTCACCGGGACAGGGGGTGTACGAGCAGTACTTC
TRBV9	TRBD1	TRBJ2-7	15	NA	CASSFQGAPENEQYF	TGTGCCAGCAGCTTCCAGGGGGCCCCGGAGAACGAGCAGTACTTC
TRBV12-3/TRBV12-4	NA	TRBJ2-5	13	NA	CASTYGGEETQYF	TGTGCCAGCACCTACGGGGGAGAAGAGACCCAGTACTTC
TRBV28	NA	TRBJ1-6	17	NA	CASSELWATSYGSPLHF	TGTGCCAGCAGTGAGCTCTGGGCGACTAGCTATGGTTCACCCCTCCACTTT
TRBV6-2/TRBV6-3	TRBD2	TRBJ2-7	17	once	CASSYSTSGGISYEQYF	TGTGCCAGCAGTTACTCAACTAGCGGGGGGATTTCCTACGAGCAGTACTTC
TRBV7-8	NA	TRBJ1-6	14	NA	CASSLGGFISPLHF	TGTGCCAGCAGCTTAGGAGGGTTTATCTCACCCCTCCACTTT
TRBV4-1	NA	TRBJ2-4	13	NA	CASSLPGGHIQYF	TGCGCCAGCAGCCTCCCGGGGGGCCACATTCAGTACTTC
TRBV7-2	TRBD1	TRBJ1-1	15	NA	CASSSRTGGGTEAFF	TGTGCCAGCAGCTCGCGGACAGGGGGCGGGACTGAAGCTTTCTTT
TRBV12-3/TRBV12-4	NA	TRBJ2-7	13	NA	CASRETGSYEQYF	TGTGCCAGCAGAGAAACAGGGTCCTACGAGCAGTACTTC
TRBV11-3	TRBD2	TRBJ2-7	17	NA	CASSFGASGRACYEQYF	TGTGCCAGCAGCTTCGGGGCTAGCGGGAGGGCCTGTTACGAGCAGTACTTC
TRBV5-1	NA	TRBJ1-2	14	NA	CASSYRGFDYGYTF	TGCGCCAGCAGCTACCGTGGCTTTGACTATGGCTACACCTTC
TRBV5-6	TRBD1	TRBJ2-7	15	NA	CASSGRTGGTYEQYF	TGTGCCAGCAGCGGACGGACAGGGGGGACCTACGAGCAGTACTTC
TRBV6-5	TRBD1	TRBJ2-7	15	NA	CASSYPGQGVHEQYF	TGTGCCAGCAGTTACCCTGGACAGGGGGTCCACGAGCAGTACTTC
TRBV18	NA	TRBJ2-7	12	NA	CASSLGVSGQYF	TGTGCCAGCTCCCTGGGTGTGTCGGGGCAGTACTTC
TRBV6-5	NA	TRBJ1-5	14	NA	CASLVGGPNQPQHF	TGTGCCAGCCTTGTGGGAGGACCCAATCAGCCCCAGCATTTT
TRBV6-2/TRBV6-3	TRBD1	TRBJ1-1	21	NA	CASSYSRDRGREIWRDTEAFF	TGTGCCAGCAGTTACTCCCGGGACAGGGGGCGCGAAATCTGGCGGGACACTGAAGCTTTCTTT
TRBV5-1	TRBD2	TRBJ2-5	17	NA	CASSPPGGSGGQETQYF	TGCGCCAGCAGCCCTCCAGGGGGTAGCGGGGGACAAGAGACCCAGTACTTC
TRBV5-5	NA	TRBJ2-1	15	NA	CASSTRAATPGEQFF	TGTGCCAGCAGCACCAGGGCTGCGACGCCTGGTGAGCAGTTCTTC
TRBV27	TRBD1	TRBJ1-1	18	NA	CASSSLGDRALMNTEAFF	TGTGCCAGCAGTTCCCTAGGGGACAGGGCATTAATGAACACTGAAGCTTTCTTT